Each of the 14 T cell receptor beta chains below was sequenced from the same sample in a study of CD8 T cells in ankylosing spondylitis. TCRdb ran MiXCR on the 5' RACE reads and lists one entry per CDR3 protein. The sample contains around 39,000 distinct CDR3 sequences, roughly 13% of which appear only once. Sequencing used synovial fluid, either unsorted or a sorted T cell fraction (not recorded which). The receptors here all came from a male donor with ankylosing spondylitis.

This chain uses TRBV20-1 with TRBJ2-7, with 7 bases identical to TRBD1. From germline, CDR1 is DFQATT and CDR2 SNEGSKA (reference sequence). V was pared by 3 bases and J by 0 bases, with 5 bases of the junction left unmatched. The CDR3 has 14 amino acids. CDR3 nucleotides: TGCAGTGCTAGGGACAGGCGCTCCTCCTACGAGCAGTACTTC. Protein sequence: CSARDRRSSYEQYF.

There are many counts of this clonotype. The V gene is TRBV7-9, the J gene TRBJ1-1; D is ambiguous. In germline, CDR1 is SEHNR, CDR2 FQNEAQ (reference sequence). Trimming pared 4 bases from V and 8 bases from J, leaving 11 bases between. This CDR3 contains 12 residues. CDR3 nucleotides: TGTGCCAGCAGCTATAACACCCCCGAAGCTTTCTTT. It codes for CASSYNTPEAFF.

The chain carries TRBV15 and TRBJ2-2; D gene ambiguous. Germline CDR1 LNHNV, CDR2 YYDKDF (reference sequence). This CDR3 spans 16 amino acids. V was cut by 0 bases and J by 0 bases, with 8 bases left in between. The CDR3, as DNA: TGTGCCACCAGCAGAGATCGGACGGCGAACACCGGGGAGCTGTTTTTT. It codes for CATSRDRTANTGELFF.

The chain carries TRBV2 and TRBJ2-2, with 12 positions matching TRBD2. CDR1 and CDR2 (germline): SNHLY, FYNNEI. This CDR3 has 16 amino acids. Unmatched junction bases numbered 7, after V lost 6 bases and J lost 5 bases. The CDR3 spells CASRPSSGRGTGELFF. The CDR3 DNA is TGTGCCAGCAGGCCATCTAGCGGGAGGGGTACCGGGGAGCTGTTTTTT.

This clonotype was found many times. The chain joins TRBV13 to TRBJ2-5; 7 nucleotides align to TRBD2. CDR3 length: 15 residues. Trimming removed 2 bases from V and 0 bases from J; junction bases left unmatched: 3. Per the germline V gene, CDR1 is PRHDT and CDR2 is FYEKMQ (reference sequence). In DNA form, the CDR3 reads TGTGCCAGCAGCTTATCCGGGGGGTACCAAGAGACCCAGTACTTC. This gives the protein CASSLSGGYQETQYF. Variable domain in full (rest from reference TRBV13 and TRBJ2-5): AAGVIQSPRHLIKEKRETATLKCYPIPRHDTVYWYQQGPGQDPQFLISFYEKMQSDKGSIPDRFSAQQFSDYHSELNMSSLELGDSALYFCASSLSGGYQETQYFGPGTRLLVL.

The V and J genes are TRBV28 and TRBJ2-7; no clear D gene. This CDR3 has 13 residues. The germline V gene has CDR1 MDHEN and CDR2 SYDVKM. Trimming pared 2 bases from V and 7 bases from J, leaving 12 bases between. CDR3 sequence: CASSLRANREQYF. As DNA, the CDR3 is TGTGCCAGCAGTTTAAGGGCAAATAGGGAGCAGTACTTC.

This clonotype came up a few times. This sequence joins TRBV4-2 and TRBJ2-3; unclear D gene. CDR3 length: 13 amino acids. Germline CDR1 and CDR2: LGHNA and YNFKEQ. V shed 4 bases and J shed 6 bases, with 11 bases lying between them. CDR3 in DNA: TGTGCCAGCAGCCCTCAGACTCGTGATACGCAGTATTTT. It is translated as CASSPQTRDTQYF.

Ten or more counts support this clonotype. The chain couples TRBV12-3 or TRBV12-4 to TRBJ2-7; D perhaps matches TRBD2 (5 bases). With 5 bases removed from V and 2 bases from J, the gap between germline ends came to 16 bases. The CDR3 is 15 residues long. The CDR3 loop reads CASSPPDGDAYEQYF. CDR3 DNA sequence: TGTGCCAGCAGTCCCCCCGACGGGGATGCCTACGAGCAGTACTTC.

The J gene is TRBJ1-1, the V gene TRBV7-9; D unclear. Germline V gene lookup returns CDR1 SEHNR and CDR2 FQNEAQ (reference sequence). V was cut by 1 base and J by 1 base, with 7 bases left in between. CDR3 length: 14 residues. The CDR3 nucleotides are TGTGCCAGCAGCTTAGTGGCCTCGAACACTGAAGCTTTCTTT. Encoded protein: CASSLVASNTEAFF.

This chain connects TRBV9 to TRBJ1-2; D is unresolved. The CDR3 extends over 14 amino acids. Deletions cut 2 bases from V and 1 base from J, with 9 bases between. CDR1 and CDR2 from the germline V gene are SGDLS and YYNGEE. This chain's CDR3 is CASSVTGSNYGYTF. The CDR3, as DNA: TGTGCCAGCAGCGTCACGGGGAGTAACTATGGCTACACCTTC.

This clonotype showed up just a few times. V usage is TRBV27 and J usage is TRBJ2-7; D tentatively fits TRBD1 or TRBD2 (6 bases each). V was pared by 5 bases and J by 2 bases, with 13 bases between. The CDR3 is 14 residues long. Germline-derived CDR1 and CDR2 are MNHEY and SMNVEV (reference sequence). CDR3 nucleotide sequence: TGTGCCAGCAGTCCGATCGGGGGCACCTACGAGCAGTACTTC. It yields the protein CASSPIGGTYEQYF.

This clonotype came up many times. This chain links TRBV6-1 with TRBJ2-7, with D perhaps TRBD2 (6 bases). This CDR3 comprises 16 residues. Germline assignment: CDR1 MNHNS and CDR2 SASEGT. Between the trimmed V and J ends, which lost 1 base and 4 bases, there was a span of 17 bases. The CDR3 DNA reads TGTGCCAGCAGTGAAGTAGAGGGACTCCTTACGTACGAGCAGTACTTC. This codes for CASSEVEGLLTYEQYF.

In its sample, this clonotype was seen many times. This sequence joins TRBV12-3 or TRBV12-4 and TRBJ2-1; TRBD1 or TRBD2 may be the D gene (5 bases each). The CDR3 extends over 17 amino acids. The V gene lost 1 base and the J gene lost 4 bases, with 17 bases spanning the gap. CDR3 in DNA: TGTGCCAGCAGTTTAGGGACGGGACCCAATACTTACAATGAGCAGTTCTTC. Translated, it gives CASSLGTGPNTYNEQFF.

This chain connects TRBV5-1 to TRBJ2-7; 11 nucleotides line up with TRBD1. The germline gives CDR1 SGHRS, CDR2 YFSETQ. The CDR3 covers 15 residues. J was trimmed by 1 base and V by 4 bases; bases with no gene match: 4. The chain's CDR3 is CASSNGQGASYEQYF. The CDR3, as DNA: TGCGCCAGCAGCAACGGACAGGGGGCTTCCTACGAGCAGTACTTC.